These T cell receptor beta chains were read from a single sample in a study of graft-versus-host responses after intestinal transplantation. Using immunoSEQ multiplex PCR, the repertoire was profiled, and TCRdb retains in-frame clones only, with some absent. The sample holds some 48,000 clones, roughly 96% seen once. Their antigens remain unidentified. The sequencing used unstimulated CD8+ T cells sorted from spleen or lymph node cells, collected before transplant. The receptors shown here come from a human donor who was the organ donor for an intestinal transplant. CDR3s leave out the opening cysteine and the closing phenylalanine or tryptophan. Only some rows state a clone size, as once, few, many or a class for expanded clones.

j_call: TRBJ1-2
v_call: TRBV5-1
clone_size: once
cdr3_aa: ASSLVAPVYGYT

j_call: TRBJ2-7
v_call: TRBV6-6
clone_size: once
cdr3_aa: ASSYSGREYEQY

j_call: TRBJ2-7
v_call: TRBV10-1
clone_size: once
cdr3_aa: ASSEWDSASYEQY

j_call: TRBJ1-4
v_call: TRBV9
clone_size: -
cdr3_aa: ASSVGQATNEKLF

j_call: TRBJ2-2
v_call: TRBV18
clone_size: -
cdr3_aa: ASLGTDTGELF

j_call: TRBJ2-7
v_call: TRBV5-6
clone_size: few
cdr3_aa: ASSPQSSYEQY

j_call: TRBJ1-4
v_call: TRBV7-8
clone_size: -
cdr3_aa: ASSLANEKLF

j_call: TRBJ2-7
v_call: TRBV7-7
clone_size: -
cdr3_aa: ASSLAEVGYEQY

j_call: TRBJ2-7
v_call: TRBV6-6
clone_size: -
cdr3_aa: ASSYTGTVYEQY

j_call: TRBJ1-2
v_call: TRBV29-1
clone_size: -
cdr3_aa: SVEESNYGYT

j_call: -
v_call: TRBV13
clone_size: -
cdr3_aa: ASTSGGQGANEQY

j_call: TRBJ1-5
v_call: TRBV27
clone_size: -
cdr3_aa: ASSPASSNQPQH

j_call: TRBJ2-2
v_call: TRBV5-1
clone_size: once
cdr3_aa: ASSLAGTGELF

j_call: TRBJ2-7
v_call: TRBV4-2
clone_size: -
cdr3_aa: ASSQDSGGEVYEQY

j_call: TRBJ1-2
v_call: TRBV4-3
clone_size: -
cdr3_aa: ASSQEVGDYYGYT

j_call: TRBJ1-5
v_call: TRBV27
clone_size: once
cdr3_aa: ASSGDRASRQPQH

j_call: TRBJ2-7
v_call: TRBV30
clone_size: once
cdr3_aa: AWSILPGRNYEQY

j_call: TRBJ2-1
v_call: TRBV7-9
clone_size: -
cdr3_aa: ASKIVNEQF

j_call: TRBJ2-7
v_call: TRBV15
clone_size: -
cdr3_aa: ATSSTRYSYEQY

j_call: TRBJ2-2
v_call: TRBV28
clone_size: -
cdr3_aa: ASSILTGELF

j_call: TRBJ1-5
v_call: TRBV7-3
clone_size: -
cdr3_aa: ASSQSGDQPQH

j_call: TRBJ2-7
v_call: TRBV13
clone_size: -
cdr3_aa: ATKTKAYEQY

j_call: TRBJ1-1
v_call: TRBV6-1
clone_size: -
cdr3_aa: ASSYTGLTEAF

j_call: TRBJ2-1
v_call: TRBV9
clone_size: -
cdr3_aa: ASSVRDEQF

j_call: TRBJ2-2
v_call: TRBV4-3
clone_size: -
cdr3_aa: ASSQFQYGNGELF

j_call: TRBJ1-1
v_call: TRBV10-3
clone_size: once
cdr3_aa: AINAGNTEAF

j_call: TRBJ2-7
v_call: TRBV9
clone_size: -
cdr3_aa: ASSPGNVYEQY

j_call: TRBJ2-5
v_call: TRBV6-6
clone_size: -
cdr3_aa: ASSQGYGETQY

j_call: TRBJ1-2
v_call: TRBV13
clone_size: -
cdr3_aa: ASSHRGTGGAGRSGYT

j_call: TRBJ1-5
v_call: TRBV19
clone_size: -
cdr3_aa: ASSMDPAGGENQPQH

j_call: TRBJ2-6
v_call: TRBV7-8
clone_size: -
cdr3_aa: ASSKISGTGVSGANVLT

j_call: TRBJ1-1
v_call: TRBV4-3
clone_size: -
cdr3_aa: ASSQDWTGYMNTEAF

j_call: TRBJ1-4
v_call: TRBV27
clone_size: -
cdr3_aa: ASSSDQGSNEKLF

j_call: TRBJ2-1
v_call: TRBV28
clone_size: -
cdr3_aa: ASSFYGSSYNEQF

j_call: TRBJ2-2
v_call: TRBV5-1
clone_size: -
cdr3_aa: ASSLGTTGELF

j_call: TRBJ1-1
v_call: TRBV25-1
clone_size: -
cdr3_aa: ASSGLMNTEAF

j_call: TRBJ2-7
v_call: TRBV5-1
clone_size: once
cdr3_aa: ASRGGQGYSLYEQY

j_call: TRBJ1-1
v_call: TRBV5-6
clone_size: -
cdr3_aa: ASSLWGYTEAF

j_call: TRBJ2-7
v_call: TRBV28
clone_size: -
cdr3_aa: ASSTARTEEQY

j_call: TRBJ2-3
v_call: TRBV7-8
clone_size: -
cdr3_aa: ASSLWGLGTSTDTQY

j_call: TRBJ2-7
v_call: TRBV4-1
clone_size: -
cdr3_aa: ASSQESGQGIYEQY

j_call: TRBJ1-3
v_call: TRBV7-9
clone_size: -
cdr3_aa: ASSLGLGSDRNTIY

j_call: TRBJ2-7
v_call: TRBV7-9
clone_size: -
cdr3_aa: ASSPQGRPFEQY

j_call: TRBJ1-5
v_call: TRBV4-1
clone_size: -
cdr3_aa: ASSQGTVGVSNQPQH

j_call: TRBJ2-7
v_call: TRBV28
clone_size: -
cdr3_aa: ASTATRTAYEQY

j_call: TRBJ2-7
v_call: TRBV9
clone_size: -
cdr3_aa: ASSDRDSSVEQY

j_call: TRBJ2-7
v_call: TRBV5-4
clone_size: -
cdr3_aa: ASSSWDGSSYEQY

j_call: TRBJ1-1
v_call: TRBV6-1
clone_size: -
cdr3_aa: ASSEAGVNTEAF